This is a list of T cell receptor beta chains from one sample in a study of T-cell memory formation after mild COVID-19. TCRdb itself ran the 5' RACE reads through MiXCR, one entry per CDR3 protein. The data hold roughly 340,000 distinct CDR3 sequences, with roughly 15% observed a single time. Sequences were obtained from PBMCs or a T cell subset sorted from them (not recorded which). These receptors all stem from a man aged 18 to 35 who had mild COVID-19 (a few samples of this study predate the infection). Cell type and time point are not known. Each CDR3 is given with its conserved first and last residue. The order of the fields is V gene, J gene, clone size, D gene, CDR3 length, CDR3 DNA, CDR3 protein. The D gene is left open where the match is weak. Clone sizes are given selectively: once, few, many, or a class where the clone is expanded.

>TRBV4-3|TRBJ1-6|.|.|15
TGCGCCAGCAGCCAAGAAGGGAGGAGCCATTCACCCCTCCACTTT
CASSQEGRSHSPLHF
>TRBV4-3|TRBJ2-7|.|TRBD1|15
TGCGCCAGCAGCCAAGAGGGACAGGGTCCTTACGAGCAGTACTTC
CASSQEGQGPYEQYF
>TRBV7-2|TRBJ2-5|.|TRBD2|16
TGTGCCAGCAGCCCAGGGGTAGCGGGGGGGCAAGAGACCCAGTACTTC
CASSPGVAGGQETQYF
>TRBV5-1|TRBJ2-3|many|.|15
TGCGCCAGCAGCTTTGAGGGAAGAAGGGTTGATACGCAGTATTTT
CASSFEGRRVDTQYF
>TRBV7-8|TRBJ1-2|.|TRBD1|15
TGTGCCAGCAGCTTAGGCGGGACAGGGGGCCAGGGCTACACCTTC
CASSLGGTGGQGYTF
>TRBV4-2|TRBJ2-2|few|.|14
TGTGCCAGCAGCCATAATGCGGGAACCGGGGAGCTGTTTTTT
CASSHNAGTGELFF
>TRBV6-6|TRBJ2-6|.|.|18
TGTGCCAGCAGTTACTCCGGCGTGGACGGGATAGGGGCCAACGTCCTGACTTTC
CASSYSGVDGIGANVLTF
>TRBV4-2|TRBJ2-1|.|.|14
TGTGCCAGCAGCCAAGGCGGGACTCCTAATGAGCAGTTCTTC
CASSQGGTPNEQFF
>TRBV11-2|TRBJ2-7|.|.|14
TGTGCCAGCAGCTCCAGGCATAGGAGCTACGAGCAGTACTTC
CASSSRHRSYEQYF
>TRBV4-1|TRBJ1-2|.|.|14
TGCGCCAGCAGCCAAGACGGGTGGGGGCGAGGCTACACCTTC
CASSQDGWGRGYTF
>TRBV7-2|TRBJ1-1|few|.|15
TGTGCCAGCAGCTTAGGTCCTACAGGGATCACTGAAGCTTTCTTT
CASSLGPTGITEAFF
>TRBV7-2|TRBJ2-5|few|.|13
TGTGCCACGGGGGACGGATACCAAGAGACCCAGTACTTC
CATGDGYQETQYF
>TRBV20-1|TRBJ1-2|.|.|16
TGCAGTGCTAGAGAGATCTCAGGCGGCGGTGGCTATGGCTACACCTTC
CSAREISGGGGYGYTF
>TRBV18|TRBJ1-1|few|.|14
TGTGCCAGCTCACCACAGGGCTCAGGATCTGAAGCTTTCTTT
CASSPQGSGSEAFF
>TRBV6-5|TRBJ2-1|few|.|13
TGTGCCAGCAGTCCCCTCCGCCTCAATGAGCAGTTCTTC
CASSPLRLNEQFF
>TRBV7-2|TRBJ2-7|few|TRBD2|11
TGTGCCAGCAGCTCTAGCGGGCAACAGTACTTC
CASSSSGQQYF
>TRBV4-3|TRBJ1-1|.|.|15
TGCGCCAGCAGCCAAGAACCATCAAGGAACACTGAAGCTTTCTTT
CASSQEPSRNTEAFF
>TRBV9|TRBJ2-7|many|.|13
TGTGCCAGCAGCGTGACCGAAGGATACGAGCAGTACTTC
CASSVTEGYEQYF
>TRBV7-3|TRBJ1-1|few|.|14
TGTGCCAGCAGCTCGTCGCTGGGGAACACTGAAGCTTTCTTT
CASSSSLGNTEAFF
>TRBV5-1|TRBJ1-1|few|.|14
TGCGCCAGCAGCTTCACAGGGCCCGCCGCTGAAGCTTTCTTT
CASSFTGPAAEAFF
>TRBV6-6|TRBJ1-5|.|.|15
TGTGCCAGCAGGGCCCGGACGGGGAGCAATCAGCCCCAGCATTTT
CASRARTGSNQPQHF
>TRBV15|TRBJ2-1|few|TRBD2|15
TGTGCCACCAGCACAGGGACTAGCGGGGGAAATGAGCAGTTCTTC
CATSTGTSGGNEQFF
>TRBV5-1|TRBJ2-3|.|.|15
TGCGCCAGCAGCTTGGAGCCAGGGAGCACAGATACGCAGTATTTT
CASSLEPGSTDTQYF
>TRBV5-1|TRBJ2-5|.|.|14
TGCGCCAGCAAGGACCAGTTGGTCGGAGAGACCCAGTACTTC
CASKDQLVGETQYF
>TRBV7-9|TRBJ1-5|.|TRBD1|14
TGTGCCAGCAGCACGAGGGACAGTAATCAGCCCCAGCATTTT
CASSTRDSNQPQHF
>TRBV29-1|TRBJ2-3|.|TRBD2|15
TGCAGCGTTGGGCTAGCGGGAACTGCCTCAGATACGCAGTATTTT
CSVGLAGTASDTQYF
>TRBV4-1|TRBJ2-7|few|.|14
TGCGCCAGCAGCCAAGTCCAGGGATCCTACGAGCAGTACTTC
CASSQVQGSYEQYF
>TRBV4-3|TRBJ1-1|.|.|13
TGCGCCAGCAGTCACGACAAGGGGACTGAAGCTTTCTTT
CASSHDKGTEAFF
>TRBV3-1|TRBJ1-1|few|.|14
TGTGCCAGCAGCCAAGATACTTCACGGGCTGAAGCTTTCTTT
CASSQDTSRAEAFF
>TRBV20-1|TRBJ1-2|once|.|8
TGCAGTGCCAACACAGGGACCTTC
CSANTGTF
>TRBV27|TRBJ1-6|many|.|10
TGTGCCAGCACGGATTCACCCCTCCACTTT
CASTDSPLHF
>TRBV5-1|TRBJ1-1|few|.|13
TGCGCCAGCCGAGACGGCGAGAGGACTGAAGCTTTCTTT
CASRDGERTEAFF
>TRBV20-1|TRBJ2-5|.|.|16
TGCAGTGCTAGAGATCAATGGGCCCGAGACATGGAGACCCAGTACTTC
CSARDQWARDMETQYF
>TRBV5-1|TRBJ2-3|.|TRBD2|16
TGCGCCAGCAGCCCCCCCAGCGGGGGATACACAGATACGCAGTATTTT
CASSPPSGGYTDTQYF
>TRBV7-9|TRBJ2-5|.|.|16
TGTGCCAGCAGCATTACAGTCCAGGGCGAGGGGAAGACCCAGTACTTC
CASSITVQGEGKTQYF
>TRBV29-1|TRBJ2-1|.|.|16
TGCAGCGTTGAAGGGCCTGCAGGGCTCTCCTACAATGAGCAGTTCTTC
CSVEGPAGLSYNEQFF
>TRBV5-1|TRBJ2-1|many|TRBD1|13
TGCGCCAGCAGCTCCACGACAGGGAATGAGCAGTTCTTC
CASSSTTGNEQFF
>TRBV29-1|TRBJ1-2|.|.|11
TGCAGCGTTGACAGGGGAGGGGGCTACACCTTC
CSVDRGGGYTF
>TRBV7-2|TRBJ1-1|.|.|15
TGTGCCAGCAGCTTACATCGGGGAGGCGACACTGAAGCTTTCTTT
CASSLHRGGDTEAFF
>TRBV5-1|TRBJ2-3|many|TRBD2|15
TGCGCCAGCAGCCGTAGCGGGTGGAGCACAGATACGCAGTATTTT
CASSRSGWSTDTQYF